These 20 T cell receptor beta chains originate from one sample sequenced in a study of cytomegalovirus exposure and HLA in healthy donors. Primers: 60 Vbeta forward and 13 Jbeta reverse. The table came from immunoSEQ multiplex PCR; TCRdb's copy has only in-frame clones and leaves some out. The repertoire has around 200,000 clones, roughly 81% of them found once; the top ten carry 2.5% to 3.5%. Source material: PBMCs. The receptors derive from a woman in her twenties or thirties in good health and CMV-seropositive.

The rearrangement joins TRBV19 to TRBJ1-5; TRBD1 matches 9 bases. Germline loops: CDR1 LNHDA, CDR2 SQIVND (reference sequence). Trimming removed 5 bases from V and 3 bases from J; junction bases left unmatched: 5. The CDR3 contains 15 residues. The CDR3 nucleotides are TGTGCCAGTAGTCCCAGGACAGGGGCCAATCAGCCCCAGCATTTT. Protein sequence: CASSPRTGANQPQHF.

About this clone: At one end, the junction sequence differs from germline, possibly due to a read error. The rearrangement uses TRBV7-9 and TRBJ2-7; TRBD2 is a possible D gene (5 bases). The CDR3 length is 14 residues. The germline V gene has CDR1 SEHNR and CDR2 FQNEAQ (reference sequence). CDR3 coding DNA: TGTTCCAGCAGCTTAACCAGCGGCTTCCACGAGCAGTACTTC. Its translation is CSSSLTSGFHEQYF.

This clone has just one count. The chain couples TRBV11-2 to TRBJ2-1; D may be TRBD2 (6 bases). Germline V gives CDR1 SGHAT, CDR2 FQNNGV. CDR3 length: 15 amino acids. V was shortened by 5 bases and J by 6 bases, with 17 bases between the two germline ends. The CDR3 coding sequence is TGTGCCAGCAGCCACCCGGGGGTACCTCCCAATGAGCAGTTCTTC. Amino acid sequence: CASSHPGVPPNEQFF.

The chain joins TRBV7-6 to TRBJ1-1; 9 bases are shared with TRBD1. This CDR3 is 14 amino acids long. From germline, CDR1 is SGHVS and CDR2 FNYEAQ. V gave up 4 bases and J gave up 2 bases; unmatched junction bases: 2. The chain's CDR3 is CASSSGQGNTEAFF. Written as DNA, the CDR3 is TGTGCCAGCAGCTCGGGACAGGGAAACACTGAAGCTTTCTTT.

J is TRBJ2-3 and V is TRBV15, with 10 bases fitting TRBD2. V shed 3 bases and J 3 bases; nucleotides not matched to a gene: 9. The germline V gene encodes CDR1 LNHNV and CDR2 YYDKDF (reference sequence). The CDR3 sequence is 17 residues long. The CDR3 DNA reads TGTGCCACCAGCAGCGACTCTAGCGGGAGCTGGACAGATACGCAGTATTTT. It specifies CATSSDSSGSWTDTQYF.

The chain has TRBV15 and TRBJ2-2; TRBD2 is a possible D gene (7 bases). V lost 4 bases, J lost 5 bases, and 14 bases lay in between. This CDR3 has 15 amino acids. Germline CDR1 reads LNHNV; CDR2 reads YYDKDF (reference sequence). DNA of the CDR3: TGTGCCACCAGCACGGGGGGCAGGGTGACCGGGGAGCTGTTTTTT. It codes for CATSTGGRVTGELFF. Using reference TRBV15 and TRBJ2-2 for the parts outside the CDR3, the full variable domain is DAMVIQNPRYQVTQFGKPVTLSCSQTLNHNVMYWYQQKSSQAPKLLFHYYDKDFNNEADTPDNFQSRRPNTSFCFLDIRSPGLGDTAMYLCATSTGGRVTGELFFGEGSRLTVL.

This chain uses TRBV5-1 with TRBJ2-3; 7 bases line up with TRBD1. The J segment lost 1 base and the V segment lost 0 bases, leaving 2 bases of the junction unmatched. The CDR3 is made up of 15 amino acids. From germline, CDR1 is SGHRS and CDR2 YFSETQ. Here the CDR3 DNA reads TGCGCCAGCAGCTTGGCTACAGGGGGCACAGATACGCAGTATTTT. The encoded protein is CASSLATGGTDTQYF.

The J gene is TRBJ1-2, the V gene TRBV5-4; D not certain. Germline lookup yields CDR1 SGHNT and CDR2 YYREEE (reference sequence). V dropped 0 bases and J dropped 5 bases, with 11 bases sitting between them. The CDR3 totals 14 residues. Here the CDR3 DNA reads TGTGCCAGCAGCTTGGATGGAGTTGGTTATGGCTACACCTTC. This codes for CASSLDGVGYGYTF.

The chain recombines TRBV28 with TRBJ2-7; D is ambiguous. CDR3 length: 13 amino acids. Trimming removed 8 bases from V and 1 base from J, with 12 bases in between. In germline, CDR1 is MDHEN, CDR2 SYDVKM. DNA for the CDR3: TGTGCCAGCGGGCCAGGCTTATCCTACGAGCAGTACTTC. Amino acids: CASGPGLSYEQYF.

The chain employs TRBV4-1 and TRBJ2-7, with D unclear. Germline V lookup: CDR1 MGHRA, CDR2 YSYEKL. CDR3 length: 15 residues. The V end was cut by 0 bases, the J end by 0 bases, with 9 bases between. CDR3 coding DNA: TGCGCCAGCAGCCAAGAGGCCCAGTCCTCCTACGAGCAGTACTTC. Amino acids: CASSQEAQSSYEQYF.

This clone came up a few times. This chain uses TRBV6-5 with TRBJ1-2, with D tentatively TRBD1 (5 bases). CDR3 length: 14 residues. Germline values: CDR1 MNHEY, CDR2 SVGAGI. With 2 bases removed from V and 6 bases from J, the gap between germline ends came to 13 bases. CDR3 nucleotide sequence: TGTGCCAGCAGTTACATTCCAGGGAATCATGGCTACACCTTC. Translation: CASSYIPGNHGYTF.

J is TRBJ2-5 and V is TRBV18; tentatively, D is TRBD1 (5 bases). The CDR3 length is 14 residues. Germline-derived CDR1 and CDR2 are KGHSH and LQKENI. V dropped 3 bases and J dropped 5 bases, with 13 bases sitting between them. The CDR3 is CASSPYDSRETQYF. The CDR3 DNA follows: TGTGCCAGCTCACCGTACGACAGTCGTGAGACCCAGTACTTC.

Concerning this clone: The junction departs from germline at one end; a sequencing error may be responsible. The V gene is TRBV28, the J gene TRBJ1-2, with 7 bases that match TRBD1. CDR3 length: 12 residues. CDR1 MDHEN and CDR2 SYDVKM come from the germline V gene. The CDR3 sequence: CASTGTDYGYTF. The CDR3 bases are TGTGCGAGCACCGGGACAGACTATGGCTACACCTTC.

CDR3 bases: TGCGCCAGCAGTGAAGGAGGCAGGGGAAAGGCCTCTGGGGCCAACGTCCTGACTTTC. Amino acids: CASSEGGRGKASGANVLTF. The V gene is TRBV10-1, the J gene TRBJ2-6; D is perhaps TRBD1 (6 bases). This CDR3 is built from 19 residues. Trimming stripped 3 bases from V and 0 bases from J, with 18 bases between. CDR1 is WNHNN, CDR2 SYGVQD, per germline (reference sequence).

The chain recombines TRBV27 with TRBJ2-3; possible D gene TRBD2, 5 bases. Germline V gives CDR1 MNHEY, CDR2 SMNVEV (reference sequence). Trimming left V 4 bases short and J 1 base short, with 12 bases between. CDR3 size: 15 residues. DNA for the CDR3: TGTGCCAGCAGTTCCCGGACTTACCGCACAGATACGCAGTATTTT. This encodes CASSSRTYRTDTQYF.

V usage is TRBV11-3 and J usage is TRBJ2-3; TRBD1 aligns across 10 bases. CDR3 length: 16 amino acids. V was pared by 3 bases and J by 1 base, with 4 bases of the junction left unmatched. In germline, CDR1 is SGHNT, CDR2 YENEEA. DNA for the CDR3: TGTGCCAGCAGCTTTCGACAGGGGGCCGGCACAGATACGCAGTATTTT. Translation: CASSFRQGAGTDTQYF. The full variable domain, completed using reference TRBV11-3 and TRBJ2-3, is EAGVVQSPRYKIIEKKQPVAFWCNPISGHNTLYWYLQNLGQGPELLIRYENEEAVDDSQLPKDRFSAERLKGVDSTLKIQPAELGDSAVYLCASSFRQGAGTDTQYFGPGTRLTVL.

The chain combines TRBV5-1 with TRBJ2-2; possibly TRBD2 for D (6 bases). Per germline, CDR1 SGHRS and CDR2 YFSETQ. Trimming shortened V by 6 bases and J by 5 bases, and 14 bases separated the two germline ends. The CDR3 is 14 residues long. The CDR3 nucleotides read TGCGCCAGCACCCGGGCTAGCGCGACCGGGGAGCTGTTTTTT. This encodes CASTRASATGELFF.

The gene calls are TRBV21-1 and TRBJ2-3; the D call TRBD2 from the table was never checked on the DNA. TRBV21-1 is labeled a pseudogene. This CDR3 has 16 residues. CDR3 in amino acids: CASSSRVPNSPDTQYF. Written as DNA, the CDR3 is TGTGCCAGCAGCTCACGGGTCCCTAATAGCCCAGATACGCAGTATTTT.

CDR3 coding DNA: TGTGCCAGTACCATGGGACTTTACAATGAGCAGTTCTTC. Amino acids: CASTMGLYNEQFF. The chain couples TRBV19 to TRBJ2-1, with a tentative D call TRBD2 (6 bases). The CDR3 covers 13 residues. CDR1 is LNHDA, CDR2 SQIVND, per germline (reference sequence). V lost 7 bases and J lost 4, with 11 bases in between.

The rearrangement uses TRBV13 and TRBJ2-7, with 9 positions matching TRBD2. Germline assignment: CDR1 PRHDT and CDR2 FYEKMQ (reference sequence). The V gene end was trimmed by 1 base and the J gene end by 3 bases; junction bases not matched to a gene: 4. The CDR3 spans 15 residues. The CDR3 region is CASSLETSGYYEQYF. CDR3 DNA sequence: TGTGCCAGCAGCTTAGAGACTAGCGGTTACTACGAGCAGTACTTC.